Below, 9 T cell receptor beta chains from the same sample are listed, as sequenced in a study of metastatic and nonmetastatic thyroid tumors. All patients reached thyroid surgery having received no treatment beforehand. With MiXCR, TCRdb called clones anew from the PCR reads. The data contain roughly 63,000 clones, about 16% of them singletons. The sequencing input was blood. The receptors come from a male donor with papillary thyroid cancer or a benign thyroid nodule (not recorded which). Some clones in this sample may be carry-over from other donors' samples.

This clone occurred many times. The genes are TRBV19 and TRBJ1-4; a possible D gene is TRBD1 (5 bases). The germline CDR1 and CDR2 sequences are LNHDA and SQIVND (reference sequence). The germline V and J ends were trimmed by 10 bases and 0 bases, with 15 bases remaining between them. CDR3 length: 15 amino acids. The CDR3 DNA reads as TGTGCCACCCGGGACCTAAAATCAACTAATGAAAAACTGTTTTTT. It codes for CATRDLKSTNEKLFF.

A word on this clone: This may stem from a read error, because a much larger clone lies one nucleotide away. Additional DNA sequences in this sample encode the identical CDR3. The CDR3 reads CASSGGASGTDTQYF. The CDR3, as DNA: TGTGCCAGCAGCGGTGGTGCTAGCGGGACAGATACGCAGTATTTT. The chain links TRBV9 to TRBJ2-3, with 8 nucleotides matching TRBD2. V was pared by 3 bases and J by 3 bases, with 6 bases of the junction left unmatched. The CDR3 is made up of 15 amino acids. Per germline, CDR1 SGDLS and CDR2 YYNGEE.

This clone has ten or more counts. The chain combines TRBV18 with TRBJ2-4, with TRBD1 matching over 10 bases. The ends lost 2 bases at V and 2 bases at J; junction bases unmatched: 6. This CDR3 spans 17 amino acids. CDR1 KGHSH and CDR2 LQKENI come from the germline V gene. CDR3 loop: CASSPRPGQGSKNIQYF. The CDR3 nucleotides are TGTGCCAGCTCACCAAGACCGGGACAGGGGTCCAAAAACATTCAGTACTTC.

In its sample, this clone was seen many times. The chain has TRBV19 and TRBJ1-1; D is perhaps TRBD1 (6 bases). Germline CDR1 is LNHDA and CDR2 is SQIVND (reference sequence). Trimming left V 3 bases short and J 0 bases short, with 14 bases between. The CDR3 runs to 16 residues. CDR3 bases: TGTGCCAGTAGTATGCGGACAGAGACCATGAACACTGAAGCTTTCTTT. This codes for CASSMRTETMNTEAFF.

The V gene is TRBV14, the J gene TRBJ2-5; either TRBD1 or TRBD2 may fit D (5 bases each). The V gene lost 1 base and the J gene lost 2 bases, with 14 bases spanning the gap. The CDR3 is 16 amino acids. The germline gives CDR1 SGHDN, CDR2 FVKESK. In DNA, the CDR3 is TGTGCCAGCAGCCAAGGCCCAGGGTGGAGGCAAGAGACCCAGTACTTC. Translation gives CASSQGPGWRQETQYF.

This clone was seen repeatedly, ten times or more. This chain joins TRBV6-1 and TRBJ2-7; D is unclear. The CDR3 has 11 amino acids. Per the germline V gene, CDR1 is MNHNS and CDR2 is SASEGT. The ends were cut back, 4 bases at V and 3 bases at J, with 4 bases in the middle. CDR3 nucleotide sequence: TGTGCCAGCAGTGTAAGCTACGAGCAGTACGTC. Its translation is CASSVSYEQYV.

This clone has a count of ten or more. Written as DNA, the CDR3 is TGTGCCAGCAGCCAAGAGCGGGGGGGCCAAGAGACCCAGTACTTC. It specifies CASSQERGGQETQYF. The genes are TRBV4-2 and TRBJ2-5; 9 bases fit TRBD2. The V and J ends lost 0 bases and 1 base, in that order; junction bases with no gene match: 0. The germline V gene encodes CDR1 LGHNA and CDR2 YNFKEQ. CDR3 size: 15 residues.

This clone was counted ten times or more. The chain carries TRBV6-5 and TRBJ2-2; D gene ambiguous. V was trimmed by 2 bases and J by 4 bases, leaving 2 bases between them. The CDR3 covers 12 residues. The V gene's germline CDR1 is MNHEY and CDR2 SVGAGI. The CDR3 sequence: CASSYGTGELFF. CDR3 in DNA: TGTGCCAGCAGTTACGGCACCGGGGAGCTGTTTTTT.

This clone appeared many times. This chain links TRBV7-2 with TRBJ2-3; D gene unclear. Per germline, CDR1 SGHTA and CDR2 FQGNSA. With 2 bases removed from V and 2 bases from J, the gap between germline ends came to 5 bases. The CDR3 consists of 13 residues. The CDR3 region has the DNA TGTGCCAGCAGCTTAAAGGCCACAGATACGCAGTATTTT. Its protein is CASSLKATDTQYF. The variable domain in full, completed from reference TRBV7-2 and TRBJ2-3, reads GAGVSQSPSNKVTEKGKDVELRCDPISGHTALYWYRQSLGQGLEFLIYFQGNSAPDKSGLPSDRFSAERTGGSVSTLTIQRTQQEDSAVYLCASSLKATDTQYFGPGTRLTVL.